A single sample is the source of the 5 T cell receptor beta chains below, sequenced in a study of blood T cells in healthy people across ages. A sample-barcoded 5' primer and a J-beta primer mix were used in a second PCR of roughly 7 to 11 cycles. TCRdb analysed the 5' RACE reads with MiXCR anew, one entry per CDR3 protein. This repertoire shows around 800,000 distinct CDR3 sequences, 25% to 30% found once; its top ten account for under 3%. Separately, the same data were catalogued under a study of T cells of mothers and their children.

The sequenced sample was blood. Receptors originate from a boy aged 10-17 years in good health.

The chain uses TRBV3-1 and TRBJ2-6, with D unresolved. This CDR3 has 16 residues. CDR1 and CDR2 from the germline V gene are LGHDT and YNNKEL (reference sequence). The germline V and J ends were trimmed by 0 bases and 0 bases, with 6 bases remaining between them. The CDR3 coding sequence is TGTGCCAGCAGCCAAGATGGTCACTCTGGGGCCAACGTCCTGACTTTC. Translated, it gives CASSQDGHSGANVLTF.

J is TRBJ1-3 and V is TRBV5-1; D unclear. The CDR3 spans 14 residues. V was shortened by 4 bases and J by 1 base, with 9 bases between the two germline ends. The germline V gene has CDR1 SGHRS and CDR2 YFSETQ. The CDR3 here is CASSPELSGNTIYF. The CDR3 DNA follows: TGCGCCAGCAGCCCAGAGTTGTCTGGAAACACCATATATTTT.

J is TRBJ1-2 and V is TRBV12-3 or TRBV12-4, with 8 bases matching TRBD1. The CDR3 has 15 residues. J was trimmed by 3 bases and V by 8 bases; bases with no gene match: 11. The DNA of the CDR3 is TGTGCCAGCGGCCCAGGGGGCGGTTTTGACTATGGCTACACCTTC. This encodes CASGPGGGFDYGYTF.

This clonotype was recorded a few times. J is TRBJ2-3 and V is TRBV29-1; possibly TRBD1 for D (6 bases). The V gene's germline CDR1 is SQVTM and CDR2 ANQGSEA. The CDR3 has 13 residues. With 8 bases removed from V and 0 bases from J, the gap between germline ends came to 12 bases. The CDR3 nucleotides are TGCAGCCACCGGGACATTAGCACAGATACGCAGTATTTT. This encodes CSHRDISTDTQYF.

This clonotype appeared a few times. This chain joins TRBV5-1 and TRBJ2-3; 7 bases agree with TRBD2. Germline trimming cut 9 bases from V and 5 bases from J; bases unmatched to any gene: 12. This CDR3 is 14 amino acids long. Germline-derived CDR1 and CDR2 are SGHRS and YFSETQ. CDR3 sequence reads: CATNRGDGGDTQYF. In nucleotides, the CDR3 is TGCGCCACCAATCGGGGGGACGGCGGAGATACGCAGTATTTT.